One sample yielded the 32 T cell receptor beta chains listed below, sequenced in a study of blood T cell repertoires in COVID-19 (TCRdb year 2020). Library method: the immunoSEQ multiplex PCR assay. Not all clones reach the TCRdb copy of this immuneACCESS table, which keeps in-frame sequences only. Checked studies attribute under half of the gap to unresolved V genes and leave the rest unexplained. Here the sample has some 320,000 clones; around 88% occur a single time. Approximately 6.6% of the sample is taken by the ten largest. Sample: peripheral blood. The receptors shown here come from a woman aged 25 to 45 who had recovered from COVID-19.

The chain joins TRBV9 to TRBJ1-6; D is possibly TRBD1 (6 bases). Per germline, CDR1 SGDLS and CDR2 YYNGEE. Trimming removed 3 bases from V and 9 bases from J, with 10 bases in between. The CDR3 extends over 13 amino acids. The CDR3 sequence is CASSAPGVSPLHF. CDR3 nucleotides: TGTGCCAGCAGCGCACCAGGGGTTTCACCCCTCCACTTT.

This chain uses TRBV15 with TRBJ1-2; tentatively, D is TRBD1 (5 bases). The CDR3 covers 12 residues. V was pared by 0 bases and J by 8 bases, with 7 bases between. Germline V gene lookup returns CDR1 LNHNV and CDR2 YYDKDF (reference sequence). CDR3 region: CATSRDRVGYTF. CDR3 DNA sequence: TGTGCCACCAGCAGAGACAGGGTGGGCTACACCTTC. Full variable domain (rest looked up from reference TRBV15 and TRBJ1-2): DAMVIQNPRYQVTQFGKPVTLSCSQTLNHNVMYWYQQKSSQAPKLLFHYYDKDFNNEADTPDNFQSRRPNTSFCFLDIRSPGLGDTAMYLCATSRDRVGYTFGSGTRLTVV.

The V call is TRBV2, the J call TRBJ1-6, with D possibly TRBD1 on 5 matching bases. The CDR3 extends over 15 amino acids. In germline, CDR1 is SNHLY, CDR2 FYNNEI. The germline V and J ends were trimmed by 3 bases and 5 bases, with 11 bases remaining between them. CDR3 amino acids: CASSERQGNNSPLHF. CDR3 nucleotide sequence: TGTGCCAGCAGTGAGCGGCAGGGAAATAATTCACCCCTCCACTTT.

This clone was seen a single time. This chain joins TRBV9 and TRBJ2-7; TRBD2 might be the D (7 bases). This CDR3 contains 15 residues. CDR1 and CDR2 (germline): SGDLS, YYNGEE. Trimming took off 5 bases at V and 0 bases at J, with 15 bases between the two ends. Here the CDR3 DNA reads TGTGCCAGCAGTGAGGGGGTAGCGGGCTCCTACGAGCAGTACTTC. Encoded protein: CASSEGVAGSYEQYF.

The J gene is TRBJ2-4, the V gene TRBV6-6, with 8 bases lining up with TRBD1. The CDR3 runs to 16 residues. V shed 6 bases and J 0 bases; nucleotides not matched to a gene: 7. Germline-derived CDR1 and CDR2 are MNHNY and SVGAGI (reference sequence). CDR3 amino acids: CASSPRTGLAKNIQYF. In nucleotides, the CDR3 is TGTGCCAGCAGCCCCAGGACAGGGCTAGCCAAAAACATTCAGTACTTC.

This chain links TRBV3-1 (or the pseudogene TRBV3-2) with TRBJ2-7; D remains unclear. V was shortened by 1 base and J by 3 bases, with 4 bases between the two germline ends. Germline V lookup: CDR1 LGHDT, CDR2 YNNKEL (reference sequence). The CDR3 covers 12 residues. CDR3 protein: CASSQGGYEQYF. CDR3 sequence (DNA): TGTGCCAGCAGCCAAGGAGGCTACGAGCAGTACTTC.

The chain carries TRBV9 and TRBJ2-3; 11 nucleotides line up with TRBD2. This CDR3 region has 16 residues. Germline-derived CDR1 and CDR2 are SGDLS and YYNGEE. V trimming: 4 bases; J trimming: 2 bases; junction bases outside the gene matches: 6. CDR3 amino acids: CASSPRLAGFTDTQYF. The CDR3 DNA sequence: TGTGCCAGCAGCCCTCGACTAGCGGGGTTCACAGATACGCAGTATTTT.

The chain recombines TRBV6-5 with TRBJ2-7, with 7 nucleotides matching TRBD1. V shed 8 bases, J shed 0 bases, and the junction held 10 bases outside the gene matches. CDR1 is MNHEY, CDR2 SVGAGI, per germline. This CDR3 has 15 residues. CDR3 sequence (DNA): TGTGCCAGCCGTCAGGGGGTAGGGCGCTCCTACGAGCAGTACTTC. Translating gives CASRQGVGRSYEQYF.

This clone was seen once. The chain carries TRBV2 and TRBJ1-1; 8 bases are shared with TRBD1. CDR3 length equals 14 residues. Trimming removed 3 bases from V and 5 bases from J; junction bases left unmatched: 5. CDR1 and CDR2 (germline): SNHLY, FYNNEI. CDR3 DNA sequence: TGTGCCAGCAGTGACGACAGGGGTCGGACTGAAGCTTTCTTT. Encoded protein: CASSDDRGRTEAFF.

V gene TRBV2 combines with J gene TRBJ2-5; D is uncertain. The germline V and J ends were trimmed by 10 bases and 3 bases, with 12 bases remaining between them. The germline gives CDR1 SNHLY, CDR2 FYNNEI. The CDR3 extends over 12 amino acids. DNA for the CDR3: TGTGCCACCTTAATGGCTGAAGAGACCCAGTACTTC. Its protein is CATLMAEETQYF.

CDR3 in amino acids: CASSFGGSNQPQHF. CDR3 coding DNA: TGTGCCAGCAGCTTTGGGGGCAGCAATCAGCCCCAGCATTTT. V usage is TRBV5-6 and J usage is TRBJ1-5; D may be TRBD1 (6 bases). The length of the CDR3 is 14 residues. The V gene lost 2 bases and the J gene lost 1 base, with 7 bases spanning the gap. CDR1 is SGHDT, CDR2 YYEEEE, per germline.

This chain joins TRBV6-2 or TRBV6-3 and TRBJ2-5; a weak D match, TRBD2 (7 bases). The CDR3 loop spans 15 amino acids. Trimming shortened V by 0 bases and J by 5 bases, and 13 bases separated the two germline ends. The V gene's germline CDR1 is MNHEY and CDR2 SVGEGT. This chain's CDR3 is CASSYSEGGSETQYF. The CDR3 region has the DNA TGTGCCAGCAGTTACTCAGAGGGGGGGTCGGAGACCCAGTACTTC.

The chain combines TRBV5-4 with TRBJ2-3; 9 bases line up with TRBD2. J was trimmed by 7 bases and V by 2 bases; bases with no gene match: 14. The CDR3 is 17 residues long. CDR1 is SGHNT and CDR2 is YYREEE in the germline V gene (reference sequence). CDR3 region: CASSLRGGLAFIYTQYF. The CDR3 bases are TGTGCCAGCAGCTTACGTGGAGGACTAGCGTTCATATATACGCAGTATTTT.

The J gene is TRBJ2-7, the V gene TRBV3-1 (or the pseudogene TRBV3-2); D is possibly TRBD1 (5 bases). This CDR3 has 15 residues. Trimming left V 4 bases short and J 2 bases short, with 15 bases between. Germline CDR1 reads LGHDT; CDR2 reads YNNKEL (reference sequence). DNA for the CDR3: TGTGCCAGCAGCCCTCCCCAGGGCAAAACCTACGAGCAGTACTTC. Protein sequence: CASSPPQGKTYEQYF.

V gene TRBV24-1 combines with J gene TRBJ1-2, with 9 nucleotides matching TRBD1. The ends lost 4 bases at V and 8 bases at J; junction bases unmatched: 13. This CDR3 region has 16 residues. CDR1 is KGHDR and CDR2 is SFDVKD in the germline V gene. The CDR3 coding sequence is TGTGCCACCAGTGACCCTTCGACAGGGGGAAGTGGCGGCTACACCTTC. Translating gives CATSDPSTGGSGGYTF.

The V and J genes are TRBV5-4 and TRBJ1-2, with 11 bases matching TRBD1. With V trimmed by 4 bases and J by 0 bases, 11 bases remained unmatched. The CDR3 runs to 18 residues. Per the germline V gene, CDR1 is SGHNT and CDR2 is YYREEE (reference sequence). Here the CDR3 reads CASSPGRDRGFSNYGYTF. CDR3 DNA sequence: TGTGCCAGCAGCCCAGGAAGGGACAGGGGGTTCTCTAACTATGGCTACACCTTC.

The DNA for the CDR3 is TGTGCCAGCTCGCCGCGGGGGGCTAATGAAAAACTGTTTTTT. As protein: CASSPRGANEKLFF. The chain employs TRBV7-9 and TRBJ1-4; TRBD1 might be the D (5 bases). The CDR3 is 14 residues long. CDR1 is SEHNR and CDR2 is FQNEAQ in the germline V gene (reference sequence). Trimming stripped 8 bases from V and 3 bases from J, with 13 bases between.

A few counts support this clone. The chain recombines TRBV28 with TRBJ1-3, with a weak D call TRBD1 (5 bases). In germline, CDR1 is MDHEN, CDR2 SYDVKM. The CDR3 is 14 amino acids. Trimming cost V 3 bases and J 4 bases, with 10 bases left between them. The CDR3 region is CASSLGGAGNTIYF. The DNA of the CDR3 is TGTGCCAGCAGTTTGGGAGGGGCGGGAAACACCATATATTTT.

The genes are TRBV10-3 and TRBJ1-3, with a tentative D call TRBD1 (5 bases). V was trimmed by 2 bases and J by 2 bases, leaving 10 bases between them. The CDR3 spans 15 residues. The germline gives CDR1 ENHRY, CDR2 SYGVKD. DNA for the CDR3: TGTGCCATCAGTGAGGGGGCGCAGACTGGAAACACCATATATTTT. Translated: CAISEGAQTGNTIYF.

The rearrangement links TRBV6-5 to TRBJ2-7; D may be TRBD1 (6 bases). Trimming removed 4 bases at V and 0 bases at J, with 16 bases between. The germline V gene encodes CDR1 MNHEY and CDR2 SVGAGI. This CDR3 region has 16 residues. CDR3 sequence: CASSSLRDTLSYEQYF. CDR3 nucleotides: TGTGCCAGCAGTTCTCTCCGGGACACCCTCTCCTACGAGCAGTACTTC.

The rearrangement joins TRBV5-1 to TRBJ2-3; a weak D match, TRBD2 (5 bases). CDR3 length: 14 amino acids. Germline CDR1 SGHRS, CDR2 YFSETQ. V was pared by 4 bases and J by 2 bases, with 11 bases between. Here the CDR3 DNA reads TGCGCCAGCAGCGGTCCGACTAACACAGATACGCAGTATTTT. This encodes CASSGPTNTDTQYF.

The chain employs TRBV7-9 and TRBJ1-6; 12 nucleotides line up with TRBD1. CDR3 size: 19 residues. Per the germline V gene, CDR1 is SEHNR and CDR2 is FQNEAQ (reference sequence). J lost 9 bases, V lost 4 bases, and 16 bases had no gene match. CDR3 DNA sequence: TGTGCCAGCAGCTCATCCTCAGGGGGACAGGGGGCCAATTTTTCACCCCTCCACTTT. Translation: CASSSSSGGQGANFSPLHF.

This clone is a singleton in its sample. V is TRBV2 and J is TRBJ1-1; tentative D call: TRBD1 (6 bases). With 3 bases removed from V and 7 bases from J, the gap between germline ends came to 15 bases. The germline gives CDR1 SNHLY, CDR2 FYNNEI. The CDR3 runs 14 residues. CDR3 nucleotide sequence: TGTGCCAGCAGTGACTTTACAGGGTCCGGTGAAGCTTTCTTT. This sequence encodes CASSDFTGSGEAFF.

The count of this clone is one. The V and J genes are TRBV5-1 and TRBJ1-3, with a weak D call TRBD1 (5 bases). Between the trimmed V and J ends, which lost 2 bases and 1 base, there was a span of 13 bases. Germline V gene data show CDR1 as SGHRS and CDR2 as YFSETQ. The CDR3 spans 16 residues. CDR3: CASSLSATASGNTIYF. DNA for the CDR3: TGCGCCAGCAGCTTATCGGCGACAGCGTCTGGAAACACCATATATTTT.

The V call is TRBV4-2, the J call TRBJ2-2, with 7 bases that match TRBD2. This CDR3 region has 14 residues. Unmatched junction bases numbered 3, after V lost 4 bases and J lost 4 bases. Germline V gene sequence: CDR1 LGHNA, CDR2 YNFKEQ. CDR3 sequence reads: CASSPLATTGELFF. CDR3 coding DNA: TGTGCCAGCAGCCCACTAGCGACCACCGGGGAGCTGTTTTTT.

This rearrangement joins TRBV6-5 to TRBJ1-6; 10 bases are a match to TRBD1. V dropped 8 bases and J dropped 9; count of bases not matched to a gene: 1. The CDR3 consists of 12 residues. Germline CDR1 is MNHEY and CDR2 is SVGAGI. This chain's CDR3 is CASGTGASPLHF. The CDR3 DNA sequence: TGTGCCAGCGGGACAGGGGCTTCACCCCTCCACTTT.

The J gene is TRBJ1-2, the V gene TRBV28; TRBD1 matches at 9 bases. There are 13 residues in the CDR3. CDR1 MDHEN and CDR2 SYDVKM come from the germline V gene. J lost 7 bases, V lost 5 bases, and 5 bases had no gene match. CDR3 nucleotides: TGTGCCAGCAGTCTACAGGGGGCAGGTGGCTACACCTTC. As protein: CASSLQGAGGYTF.

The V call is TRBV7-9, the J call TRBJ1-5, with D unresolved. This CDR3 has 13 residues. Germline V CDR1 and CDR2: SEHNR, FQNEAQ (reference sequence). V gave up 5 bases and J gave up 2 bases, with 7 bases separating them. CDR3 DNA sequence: TGTGCCAGCAGCCGGGGTCGCAATCAGCCCCAGCATTTT. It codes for CASSRGRNQPQHF.

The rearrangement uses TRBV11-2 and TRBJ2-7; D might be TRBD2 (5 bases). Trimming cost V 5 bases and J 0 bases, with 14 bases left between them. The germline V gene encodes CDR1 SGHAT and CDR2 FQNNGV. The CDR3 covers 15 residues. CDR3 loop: CASSPPGYGSYEQYF. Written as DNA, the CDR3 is TGTGCCAGCAGCCCGCCGGGGTATGGCTCCTACGAGCAGTACTTC.

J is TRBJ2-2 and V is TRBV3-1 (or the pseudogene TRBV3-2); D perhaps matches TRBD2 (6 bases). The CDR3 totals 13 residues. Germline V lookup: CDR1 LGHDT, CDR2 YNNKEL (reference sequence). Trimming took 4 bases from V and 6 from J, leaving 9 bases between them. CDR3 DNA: TGTGCCAGCAGCCCCAGACTAGCCGGGGAGCTGTTTTTT. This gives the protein CASSPRLAGELFF.

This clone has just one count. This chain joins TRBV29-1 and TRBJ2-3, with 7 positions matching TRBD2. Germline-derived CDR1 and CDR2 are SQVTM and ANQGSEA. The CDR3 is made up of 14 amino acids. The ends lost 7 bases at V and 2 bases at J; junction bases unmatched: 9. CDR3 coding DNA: TGCAGCGGGGCCCCAGCGGGGTCCACAGATACGCAGTATTTT. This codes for CSGAPAGSTDTQYF.

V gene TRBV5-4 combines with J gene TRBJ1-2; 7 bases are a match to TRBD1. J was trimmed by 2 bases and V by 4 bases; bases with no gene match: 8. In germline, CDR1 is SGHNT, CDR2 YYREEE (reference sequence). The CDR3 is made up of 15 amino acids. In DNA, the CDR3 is TGTGCCAGCAGCACACCAAGACAGGGAAACTATGGCTACACCTTC. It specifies CASSTPRQGNYGYTF.